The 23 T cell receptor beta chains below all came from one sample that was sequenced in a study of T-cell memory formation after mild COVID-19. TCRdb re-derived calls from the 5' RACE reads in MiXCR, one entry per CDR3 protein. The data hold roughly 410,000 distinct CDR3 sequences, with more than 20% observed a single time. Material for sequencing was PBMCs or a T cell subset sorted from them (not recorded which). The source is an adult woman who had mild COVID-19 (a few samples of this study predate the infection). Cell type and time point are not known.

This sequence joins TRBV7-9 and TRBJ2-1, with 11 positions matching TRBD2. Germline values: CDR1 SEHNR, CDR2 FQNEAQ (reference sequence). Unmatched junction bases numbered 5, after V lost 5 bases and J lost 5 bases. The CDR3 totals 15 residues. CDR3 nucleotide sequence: TGTGCCAGCAGCCCGAAGGGACTAGCGGACAATGAGCAGTTCTTC. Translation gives CASSPKGLADNEQFF.

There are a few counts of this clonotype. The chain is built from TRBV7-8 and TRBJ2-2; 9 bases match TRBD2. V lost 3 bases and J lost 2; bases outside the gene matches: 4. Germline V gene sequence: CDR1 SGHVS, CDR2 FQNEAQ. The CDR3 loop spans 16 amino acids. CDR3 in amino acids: CASSFGGRANTGELFF. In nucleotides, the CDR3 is TGTGCCAGCAGCTTTGGCGGGAGGGCTAACACCGGGGAGCTGTTTTTT.

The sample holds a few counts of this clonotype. The chain's CDR3 is CASKRVLGAYEQYF. The CDR3, as DNA: TGTGCCAGCAAGAGGGTCCTTGGCGCCTACGAGCAGTACTTC. V usage is TRBV12-3 or TRBV12-4 and J usage is TRBJ2-7, with a possible D match to TRBD2 (5 bases). The CDR3 contains 14 residues. The V end lost 7 bases, the J end lost 2 bases, and 15 bases lay between the germline ends.

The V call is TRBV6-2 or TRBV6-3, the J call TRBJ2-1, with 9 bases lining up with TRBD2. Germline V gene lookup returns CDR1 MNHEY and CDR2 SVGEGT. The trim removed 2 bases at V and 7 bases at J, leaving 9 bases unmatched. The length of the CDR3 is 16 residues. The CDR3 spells CASSYGTGLAENEQFF. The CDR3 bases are TGTGCCAGCAGTTACGGTACGGGACTAGCCGAAAATGAGCAGTTCTTC.

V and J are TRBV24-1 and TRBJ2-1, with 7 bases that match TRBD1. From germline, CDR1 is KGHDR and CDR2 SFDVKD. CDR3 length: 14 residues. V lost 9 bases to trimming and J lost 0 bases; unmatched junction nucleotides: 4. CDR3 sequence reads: CATEGTASYNEQFF. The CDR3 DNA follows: TGTGCCACCGAGGGGACAGCCTCCTACAATGAGCAGTTCTTC.

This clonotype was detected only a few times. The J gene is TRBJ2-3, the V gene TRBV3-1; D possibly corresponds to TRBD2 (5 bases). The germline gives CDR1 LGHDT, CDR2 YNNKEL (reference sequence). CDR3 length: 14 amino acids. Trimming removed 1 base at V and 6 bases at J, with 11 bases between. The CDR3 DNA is TGTGCCAGCAGCCAAGTAGGACTCAGCGATACGCAGTATTTT. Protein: CASSQVGLSDTQYF.

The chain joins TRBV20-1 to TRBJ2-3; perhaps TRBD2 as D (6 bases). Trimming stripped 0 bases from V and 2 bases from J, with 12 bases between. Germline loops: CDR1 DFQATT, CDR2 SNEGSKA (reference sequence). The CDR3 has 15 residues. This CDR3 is CSARDGRRTTDTQYF. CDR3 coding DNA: TGCAGTGCTAGAGATGGGAGGCGTACCACAGATACGCAGTATTTT.

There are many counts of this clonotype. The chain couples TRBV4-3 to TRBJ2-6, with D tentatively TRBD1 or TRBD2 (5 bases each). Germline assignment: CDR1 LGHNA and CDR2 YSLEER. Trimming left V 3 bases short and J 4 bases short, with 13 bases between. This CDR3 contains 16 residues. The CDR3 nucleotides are TGCGCCAGCAGCCACCAGAGGGGTTCCGGGGCCAACGTCCTGACTTTC. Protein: CASSHQRGSGANVLTF.

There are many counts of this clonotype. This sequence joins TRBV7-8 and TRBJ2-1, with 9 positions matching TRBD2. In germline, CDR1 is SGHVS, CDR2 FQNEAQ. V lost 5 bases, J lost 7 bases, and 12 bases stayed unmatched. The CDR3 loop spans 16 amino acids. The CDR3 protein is CASSPGGGGLKNEQFF. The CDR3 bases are TGTGCCAGCAGCCCTGGCGGGGGGGGCCTGAAGAATGAGCAGTTCTTC.

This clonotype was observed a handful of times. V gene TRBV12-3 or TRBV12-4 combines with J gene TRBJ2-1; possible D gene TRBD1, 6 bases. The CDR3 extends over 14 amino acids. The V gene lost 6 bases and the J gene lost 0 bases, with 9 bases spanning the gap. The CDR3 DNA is TGTGCCAGCAGCAGGGGCCGCTCCTACAATGAGCAGTTCTTC. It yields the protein CASSRGRSYNEQFF.

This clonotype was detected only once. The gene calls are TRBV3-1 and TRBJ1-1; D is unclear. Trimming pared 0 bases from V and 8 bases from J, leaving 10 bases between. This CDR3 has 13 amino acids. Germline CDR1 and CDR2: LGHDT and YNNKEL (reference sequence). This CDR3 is CASSQDARQEAFF. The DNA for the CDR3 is TGTGCCAGCAGCCAAGACGCCCGGCAGGAAGCTTTCTTT.

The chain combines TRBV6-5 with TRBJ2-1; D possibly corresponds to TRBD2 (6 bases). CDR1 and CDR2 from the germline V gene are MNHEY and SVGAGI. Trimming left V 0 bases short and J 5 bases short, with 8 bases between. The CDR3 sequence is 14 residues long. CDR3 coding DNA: TGTGCCAGCAGTTACTCGTGGGGGGACAATGAGCAGTTCTTC. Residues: CASSYSWGDNEQFF.

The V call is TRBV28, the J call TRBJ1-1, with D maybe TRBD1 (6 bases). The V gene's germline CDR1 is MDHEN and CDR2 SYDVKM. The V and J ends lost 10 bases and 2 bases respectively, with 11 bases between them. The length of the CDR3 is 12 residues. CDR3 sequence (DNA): TGTGCCACCCTGACAGGAAACACTGAAGCTTTCTTT. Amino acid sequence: CATLTGNTEAFF.

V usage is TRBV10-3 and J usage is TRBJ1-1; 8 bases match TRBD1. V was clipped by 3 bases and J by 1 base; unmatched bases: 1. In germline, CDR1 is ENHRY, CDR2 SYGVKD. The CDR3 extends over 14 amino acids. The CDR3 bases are TGTGCCATCAGTGATGACAGGGGGAACACTGAAGCTTTCTTT. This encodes CAISDDRGNTEAFF.

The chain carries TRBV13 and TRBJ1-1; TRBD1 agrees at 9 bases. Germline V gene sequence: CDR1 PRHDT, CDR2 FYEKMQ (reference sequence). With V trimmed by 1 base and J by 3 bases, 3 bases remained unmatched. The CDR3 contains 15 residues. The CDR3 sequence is CASSLAGTGYTEAFF. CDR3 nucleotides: TGTGCCAGCAGCTTAGCCGGGACAGGGTACACTGAAGCTTTCTTT.

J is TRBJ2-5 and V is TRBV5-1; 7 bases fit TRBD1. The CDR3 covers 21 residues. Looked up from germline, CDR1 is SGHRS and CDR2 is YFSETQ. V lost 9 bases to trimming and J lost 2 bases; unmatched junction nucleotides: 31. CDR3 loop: CATPPFSGTETSTSCQETQYF. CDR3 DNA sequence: TGCGCCACCCCGCCCTTTTCTGGGACAGAGACCAGCACAAGTTGTCAAGAGACCCAGTACTTC.

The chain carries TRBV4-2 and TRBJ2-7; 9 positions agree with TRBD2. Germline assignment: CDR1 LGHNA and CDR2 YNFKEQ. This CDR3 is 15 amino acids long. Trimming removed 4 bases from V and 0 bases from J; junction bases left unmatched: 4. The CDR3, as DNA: TGTGCCAGCAGCCTGCGACTAGCGGACTCCTACGAGCAGTACTTC. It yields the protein CASSLRLADSYEQYF.

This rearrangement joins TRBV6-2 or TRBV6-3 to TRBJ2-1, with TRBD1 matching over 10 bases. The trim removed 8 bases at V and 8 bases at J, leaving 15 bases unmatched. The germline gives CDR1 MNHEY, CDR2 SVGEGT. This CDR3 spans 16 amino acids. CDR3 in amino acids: CASGVRTGGLFDEQFF. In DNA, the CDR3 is TGTGCCAGCGGCGTCCGGACAGGGGGGTTATTCGATGAGCAGTTCTTC.

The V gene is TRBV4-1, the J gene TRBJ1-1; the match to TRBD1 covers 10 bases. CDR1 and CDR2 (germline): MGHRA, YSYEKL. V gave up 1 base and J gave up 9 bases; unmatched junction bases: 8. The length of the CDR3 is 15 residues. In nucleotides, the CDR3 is TGCGCCAGCAGCCAAGGCTTTTGGGACAGGGGAAAAGCTTTCTTT. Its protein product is CASSQGFWDRGKAFF.

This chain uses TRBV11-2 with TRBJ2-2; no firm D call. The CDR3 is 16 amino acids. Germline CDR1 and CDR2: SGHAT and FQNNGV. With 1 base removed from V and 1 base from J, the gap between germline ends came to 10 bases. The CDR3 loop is CASSLGFWGNTGELFF. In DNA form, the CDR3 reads TGTGCCAGCAGCTTAGGTTTTTGGGGGAACACCGGGGAGCTGTTTTTT.

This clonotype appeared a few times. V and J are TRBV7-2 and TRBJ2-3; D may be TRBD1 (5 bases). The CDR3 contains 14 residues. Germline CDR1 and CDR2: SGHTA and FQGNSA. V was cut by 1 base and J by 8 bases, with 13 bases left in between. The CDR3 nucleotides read TGTGCCAGCAGCTTAGGCGAGAAAGGGGTTACGCAGTATTTT. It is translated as CASSLGEKGVTQYF.

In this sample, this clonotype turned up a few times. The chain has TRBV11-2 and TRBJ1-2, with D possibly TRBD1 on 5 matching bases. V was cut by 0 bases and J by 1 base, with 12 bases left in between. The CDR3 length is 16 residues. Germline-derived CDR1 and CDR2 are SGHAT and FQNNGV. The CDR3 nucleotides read TGTGCCAGCAGCTTAGATTACGAGACAGTTAACTATGGCTACACCTTC. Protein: CASSLDYETVNYGYTF.

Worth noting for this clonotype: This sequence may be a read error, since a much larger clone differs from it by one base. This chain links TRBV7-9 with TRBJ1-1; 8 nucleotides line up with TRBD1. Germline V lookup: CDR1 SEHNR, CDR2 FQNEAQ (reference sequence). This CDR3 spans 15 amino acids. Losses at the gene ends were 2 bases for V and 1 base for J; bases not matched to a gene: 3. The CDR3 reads CASSLRGTGNTEAFF. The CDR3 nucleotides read TGTGCCAGCAGCTTAAGGGGGACAGGGAACACTGAAGCTTTCTTT.